The 16 T cell receptor beta chains below all came from one sample that was sequenced in a study of identical twins (dated by TCRdb to the mid-2010s). Receptor libraries were prepared by 5' RACE. The sequencing machine was an Illumina HiSeq 2000. In-frame beta chains were kept once TCRdb had trimmed the public reads at Q25 with fastp and called clones with MiXCR. Under each unique CDR3 protein, matching rows form one entry showing the most common genes and DNA. The table for this sample lists about 690,000 distinct CDR3 sequences; roughly 6.2% of them were counted only once. The top ten clonotypes cover roughly 1.6% of the sample. Sequencing input: naive T cells sorted from blood. The sample's cell subset or site label, decoded: cells isolated with a human naive T-cell isolation kit. Receptors were obtained from a man aged 18 to 29 in good health.

The chain combines TRBV6-2 or TRBV6-3 with TRBJ2-1; TRBD2 might be the D (6 bases). CDR3 length: 17 residues. V gave up 6 bases and J gave up 2 bases, with 20 bases separating them. Germline CDR1 MNHEY, CDR2 SVGEGT. CDR3 loop: CASRTSFGGLAYNEQFF. The DNA of the CDR3 is TGTGCCAGCAGAACCTCCTTCGGGGGACTCGCCTACAATGAGCAGTTCTTC.

This clonotype was seen repeatedly, ten times or more. V and J are TRBV4-2 and TRBJ2-6; 10 bases agree with TRBD1. CDR1 LGHNA and CDR2 YNFKEQ come from the germline V gene. CDR3 length: 19 amino acids. V dropped 4 bases and J dropped 1; count of bases not matched to a gene: 10. The CDR3 spells CASSPLPPGQGSGANVLTF. Here the CDR3 DNA reads TGTGCCAGCAGCCCTTTACCCCCGGGACAGGGGTCTGGGGCCAACGTCCTGACTTTC.

This clonotype was seen a few times. The V gene is TRBV5-6, the J gene TRBJ2-5; a possible D gene is TRBD1 (6 bases). Germline CDR1 and CDR2: SGHDT and YYEEEE. CDR3 length: 13 residues. Trimming took off 2 bases at V and 5 bases at J, with 10 bases between the two ends. DNA for the CDR3: TGTGCCAGCAGCTTTTCCAGGGGTGAGACCCAGTACTTC. This sequence encodes CASSFSRGETQYF. The whole variable domain, filled in from reference TRBV5-6 and TRBJ2-5, reads DAGVTQSPTHLIKTRGQQVTLRCSPKSGHDTVSWYQQALGQGPQFIFQYYEEEERQRGNFPDRFSGHQFPNYSSELNVNALLLGDSALYLCASSFSRGETQYFGPGTRLLVL.

The J gene is TRBJ1-1, the V gene TRBV7-9, with D uncertain. The CDR3 sequence is 13 residues long. Germline CDR1 SEHNR, CDR2 FQNEAQ (reference sequence). V was pared by 5 bases and J by 3 bases, with 10 bases between. The CDR3 protein is CASSEASYTEAFF. DNA for the CDR3: TGTGCCAGCAGCGAAGCCTCCTACACTGAAGCTTTCTTT.

The CDR3 nucleotides read TGTGCCAGCAGTTTGGATCACCCAGGGACCCAGTACTTC. Its protein product is CASSLDHPGTQYF. The J gene is TRBJ2-5, the V gene TRBV27; D unclear. The V gene's germline CDR1 is MNHEY and CDR2 SMNVEV (reference sequence). V was shortened by 3 bases and J by 7 bases, with 12 bases between the two germline ends. CDR3 length: 13 amino acids.

The V and J genes are TRBV30 and TRBJ2-1, with D uncertain. The CDR3 consists of 14 residues. Germline loops: CDR1 GTSNPN, CDR2 SVGIG (reference sequence). Trimming left V 5 bases short and J 0 bases short, with 11 bases between. The CDR3 coding sequence is TGTGCCTGGGTTGGGTACGCCTCCTACAATGAGCAGTTCTTC. It yields the protein CAWVGYASYNEQFF.

This clonotype showed up just a few times. The chain uses TRBV7-2 and TRBJ2-1; 14 bases line up with TRBD2. Trimming removed 1 base from V and 8 bases from J; junction bases left unmatched: 4. Per the germline V gene, CDR1 is SGHTA and CDR2 is FQGNSA. CDR3 length: 16 residues. The CDR3 spells CASSLVRLAGGDEQFF. The CDR3 nucleotides are TGTGCCAGCAGCTTAGTTAGACTAGCGGGAGGGGATGAGCAGTTCTTC.

At least ten counts were recorded for this clonotype. The CDR3 sequence: CSAPGISQETQYF. As DNA, the CDR3 is TGCAGTGCACCAGGGATATCACAAGAGACCCAGTACTTC. The chain is built from TRBV20-1 and TRBJ2-5, with D possibly matching TRBD1 (5 bases). Germline loops: CDR1 DFQATT, CDR2 SNEGSKA (reference sequence). V shed 6 bases and J shed 2 bases, with 13 bases lying between them. The CDR3 is made up of 13 amino acids.

This clonotype was recorded a few times. J is TRBJ1-1 and V is TRBV7-2; the D gene is possibly TRBD1 (6 bases). Trimming pared 5 bases from V and 7 bases from J, leaving 23 bases between. The CDR3 consists of 16 residues. Germline lookup yields CDR1 SGHTA and CDR2 FQGNSA. The CDR3: CASSPKGRALGGEAFF. For the CDR3, the DNA is TGTGCCAGCAGCCCGAAGGGGCGGGCTTTAGGGGGTGAAGCTTTCTTT.

The J gene is TRBJ1-5, the V gene TRBV5-1; D not resolved. Germline V gene sequence: CDR1 SGHRS, CDR2 YFSETQ. Trimming cost V 2 bases and J 7 bases, with 16 bases left between them. The CDR3 has 15 amino acids. In nucleotides, the CDR3 is TGCGCCAGCAGCTTAGACACTCGACTAGGACAGCCCCAGCATTTT. As protein: CASSLDTRLGQPQHF.

The chain is built from TRBV5-4 and TRBJ2-2; D is possibly TRBD1 or TRBD2 (6 bases each). V lost 2 bases and J lost 3, with 14 bases in between. CDR3 size: 16 residues. CDR1 is SGHNT and CDR2 is YYREEE in the germline V gene (reference sequence). In DNA form, the CDR3 reads TGTGCCAGCAGCTTCAAGGGGGGCGCGGACACCGGGGAGCTGTTTTTT. Translated, it gives CASSFKGGADTGELFF.

This clonotype was counted many times. V and J are TRBV29-1 and TRBJ1-1; D remains ambiguous. Trimming shortened V by 0 bases and J by 6 bases, and 5 bases separated the two germline ends. In germline, CDR1 is SQVTM, CDR2 ANQGSEA. The CDR3 loop spans 11 amino acids. CDR3 amino acids: CSVEDPAEAFF. CDR3 in DNA: TGCAGCGTTGAAGATCCGGCTGAAGCTTTCTTT.

This clonotype was seen a few times. The genes are TRBV20-1 and TRBJ2-3, with D perhaps being TRBD1 or TRBD2 (5 bases each). There are 13 residues in the CDR3. The germline V gene has CDR1 DFQATT and CDR2 SNEGSKA (reference sequence). V was pared by 2 bases and J by 6 bases, with 12 bases between. CDR3 loop: CSARSGAVDTQYF. CDR3 DNA: TGCAGTGCTAGATCCGGGGCAGTGGATACGCAGTATTTT.

On this clonotype itself: The CDR3 carries no conserved terminal phenylalanine or tryptophan, so it likely arises from a read error. V is TRBV12-3 or TRBV12-4 and J is TRBJ1-4, with 8 bases matching TRBD1. V dropped 6 bases and J dropped 8; count of bases not matched to a gene: 17. The CDR3 spans 17 residues. The CDR3 DNA reads as TGTGCCAGCAGCGCCTACAGATTGACAGGGGTTAACGAAAAACTGTTTGTT. This gives the protein CASSAYRLTGVNEKLFV.

This clonotype was seen many times. The chain couples TRBV7-9 to TRBJ2-2; TRBD1 might be the D (5 bases). V lost 2 bases, J lost 0 bases, and 7 bases lay in between. This CDR3 is built from 15 residues. CDR1 is SEHNR, CDR2 FQNEAQ, per germline (reference sequence). CDR3 sequence: CASSLSRANTGELFF. The CDR3 DNA is TGTGCCAGCAGCTTATCCAGGGCGAACACCGGGGAGCTGTTTTTT.

The chain has TRBV15 and TRBJ2-1; D ambiguous. V lost 3 bases and J lost 8, with 5 bases in between. The germline V gene has CDR1 LNHNV and CDR2 YYDKDF (reference sequence). The CDR3 loop spans 11 amino acids. The chain's CDR3 is CATSSRHEQFF. In DNA, the CDR3 is TGTGCCACCAGCAGTCGTCATGAGCAGTTCTTC.